One sample yielded the 32 T cell receptor beta chains listed below, sequenced in a study of shared clonotypes between healthy human individuals (dated by TCRdb to about 2020). Receptors were amplified or captured by the immunoSEQ multiplex PCR assay. TCRdb carries this immuneACCESS record with in-frame sequences only. Its versions omit some clonotypes, under half of them owing to an unresolved V gene in the studies checked, with the rest unexplained. The sample table lists fewer than 650,000 clones, about 80% of them with a count of one. Approximately 12% of the sample goes to the ten largest clones. Sequences were obtained from PBMCs. The receptor source for this set is a woman aged 40 to 55 in good health. Some clones in this sample may be carry-over from other donors' samples.

CDR3 amino acids: CASATSEGTDTQYF. In DNA form, the CDR3 reads TGTGCCAGCGCGACTAGCGAGGGCACAGATACGCAGTATTTT. The chain employs TRBV2 and TRBJ2-3; TRBD2 aligns across 8 bases. V dropped 8 bases and J dropped 1; count of bases not matched to a gene: 5. The germline CDR1 and CDR2 sequences are SNHLY and FYNNEI. The CDR3 runs 14 residues.

V gene TRBV9 combines with J gene TRBJ1-2; the match to TRBD1 covers 8 bases. The germline V gene encodes CDR1 SGDLS and CDR2 YYNGEE. V shed 5 bases and J 4 bases; nucleotides not matched to a gene: 10. The CDR3 spans 15 residues. CDR3 sequence reads: CASRGRTGRFYGYTF. The CDR3 DNA is TGTGCCAGCAGGGGGCGGACAGGGAGGTTCTATGGCTACACCTTC.

The V and J genes are TRBV27 and TRBJ2-5, with 9 bases that match TRBD2. Per the germline V gene, CDR1 is MNHEY and CDR2 is SMNVEV (reference sequence). CDR3 size: 16 residues. V shed 6 bases and J 2 bases; nucleotides not matched to a gene: 10. The CDR3 protein is CASRDHPLAGQETQYF. CDR3 DNA: TGTGCCAGCAGGGATCACCCGCTAGCGGGGCAAGAGACCCAGTACTTC.

The chain combines TRBV28 with TRBJ2-2, with D perhaps TRBD2 (5 bases). The CDR3 has 12 residues. Germline assignment: CDR1 MDHEN and CDR2 SYDVKM. Deletions cut 3 bases from V and 8 bases from J, with 7 bases between. The CDR3 loop is CASSFEGGELFF. CDR3 coding DNA: TGTGCCAGCAGTTTTGAGGGAGGGGAGCTGTTTTTT.

V gene TRBV7-3 combines with J gene TRBJ1-2; 7 nucleotides align to TRBD1. This CDR3 is built from 14 residues. The germline gives CDR1 SGHTA, CDR2 FQGTGA. V trimming: 7 bases; J trimming: 1 base; junction bases outside the gene matches: 6. In nucleotides, the CDR3 is TGTGCCAGCAAGGGGACAGCGCTTAACTATGGCTACACCTTC. As protein: CASKGTALNYGYTF. The full variable domain, with the rest looked up from reference TRBV7-3 and TRBJ1-2, is GAGVSQTPSNKVTEKGKYVELRCDPISGHTALYWYRQSLGQGPEFLIYFQGTGAADDSGLPNDRFFAVRPEGSVSTLKIQRTERGDSAVYLCASKGTALNYGYTFGSGTRLTVV.

Of note for this clone: A read error may explain this, as a much larger clone is one base away. This sample also contains other DNA sequences that code for the same CDR3. The chain couples TRBV7-9 to TRBJ2-4; D ambiguous. CDR1 and CDR2 (germline): SEHNR, FQNEAQ (reference sequence). Trimming took off 5 bases at V and 11 bases at J, with 10 bases between the two ends. This CDR3 spans 11 amino acids. The CDR3 coding sequence is TGTGCCAGCAGCCTAGGAGCAGTTCAGTACTTC. It encodes CASSLGAVQYF.

The gene calls are TRBV5-1 and TRBJ2-6; D ambiguous. Trimming pared 0 bases from V and 0 bases from J, leaving 7 bases between. The CDR3 loop spans 16 amino acids. Germline CDR1 and CDR2: SGHRS and YFSETQ. The CDR3 coding sequence is TGCGCCAGCAGCTTGGGGGTCACCTCTGGGGCCAACGTCCTGACTTTC. The encoded protein is CASSLGVTSGANVLTF. Drawing the rest from reference TRBV5-1 and TRBJ2-6, the complete variable domain is KAGVTQTPRYLIKTRGQQVTLSCSPISGHRSVSWYQQTPGQGLQFLFEYFSETQRNKGNFPGRFSGRQFSNSRSEMNVSTLELGDSALYLCASSLGVTSGANVLTFGAGSRLTVL.

The rearrangement joins TRBV30 to TRBJ2-7; D possibly corresponds to TRBD1 (5 bases). This CDR3 comprises 16 residues. Germline V gene sequence: CDR1 GTSNPN, CDR2 SVGIG (reference sequence). The V and J ends lost 1 base and 5 bases respectively, with 21 bases between them. The CDR3 loop reads CAWSADDSPPLDEQYF. The CDR3, as DNA: TGTGCCTGGAGTGCCGACGACAGTCCCCCGTTAGACGAGCAGTACTTC.

This clone was seen a handful of times. The V and J genes are TRBV27 and TRBJ1-1, with D hard to call. Germline CDR1 and CDR2: MNHEY and SMNVEV (reference sequence). CDR3 length: 14 residues. Trimming stripped 6 bases from V and 3 bases from J, with 14 bases between. The CDR3 nucleotides are TGTGCCAGCAGGAACAGATTTGAGGACACTGAAGCTTTCTTT. Translating gives CASRNRFEDTEAFF.

This clone was seen once. The gene calls are TRBV2 and TRBJ2-3; 8 bases align to TRBD2. The CDR3 length is 14 residues. Germline CDR1 SNHLY, CDR2 FYNNEI. J gave up 0 bases and V 7 bases, and 3 bases lay outside the gene matches. The CDR3 DNA reads TGTGCCAGCAAGCGGGGGACTAGCACAGATACGCAGTATTTT. Translated: CASKRGTSTDTQYF. Based on the CDR3 plus reference TRBV2 and TRBJ2-3, the full variable domain is EPEVTQTPSHQVTQMGQEVILRCVPISNHLYFYWYRQILGQKVEFLVSFYNNEISEKSEIFDDQFSVERPDGSNFTLKIRSTKLEDSAMYFCASKRGTSTDTQYFGPGTRLTVL.

This clone has only one observation. This likely stems from a read error, as it lies one base from a far larger clone. Within the sample, other DNA sequences also encode this same CDR3. The V call is TRBV2, the J call TRBJ2-5, with unresolved D. Gene TRBJ2-7 matches the end of the DNA better, so the J call may be wrong. The germline gives CDR1 SNHLY, CDR2 FYNNEI. The CDR3 is 13 amino acids. The CDR3 DNA follows: TGTGCCACGTTCGGAACGCCAGAGTACGAGCAGTACTTC. Its translation is CATFGTPEYEQYF.

The count of this clone is one. One end of the junction does not line up with germline, which may come from a read error. The chain employs TRBV28 and TRBJ2-7; tentatively, D is TRBD2 (5 bases). Germline loops: CDR1 MDHEN, CDR2 SYDVKM. CDR3 length: 14 residues. CDR3 nucleotide sequence: TGTGCCAGCAGTCTCCCTTATCCTAGCTACGGGCAGTACTTC. Translated, it gives CASSLPYPSYGQYF.

The DNA for the CDR3 is TGTGCCAGCAGCCAAATTACCCTCCGGACAGGGTACTATGGCTACACCTTC. It translates to CASSQITLRTGYYGYTF. The chain links TRBV5-6 to TRBJ1-2, with TRBD1 matching 8 bases. Germline values: CDR1 SGHDT, CDR2 YYEEEE. The CDR3 spans 17 residues. The trim removed 4 bases at V and 3 bases at J, leaving 14 bases unmatched.

A few counts support this clone. The chain employs TRBV2 and TRBJ1-1; D is undetermined. The CDR3 is 12 amino acids. The V end was cut by 7 bases, the J end by 0 bases, with 6 bases between. From germline, CDR1 is SNHLY and CDR2 FYNNEI. The CDR3 DNA sequence: TGTGCCAGCACGGTCATGAACACTGAAGCTTTCTTT. It translates to CASTVMNTEAFF.

The chain combines TRBV30 with TRBJ1-6; tentative D call: TRBD1 (6 bases). The CDR3 contains 13 residues. Trimming took off 6 bases at V and 8 bases at J, with 14 bases between the two ends. Germline CDR1 GTSNPN, CDR2 SVGIG (reference sequence). The chain's CDR3 is CACPGQTDSPLHF. DNA of the CDR3: TGTGCCTGTCCGGGACAAACGGATTCACCCCTCCACTTT.

The chain employs TRBV20-1 and TRBJ2-5, with D tentatively TRBD2 (6 bases). CDR1 is DFQATT, CDR2 SNEGSKA, per germline (reference sequence). Trimming took off 5 bases at V and 9 bases at J, with 13 bases between the two ends. This CDR3 is built from 11 residues. The CDR3 protein is CSAPPWEAQYF. The CDR3, as DNA: TGCAGTGCTCCCCCATGGGAGGCCCAGTACTTC.

V gene TRBV9 combines with J gene TRBJ2-1; the D gene is possibly TRBD2 (6 bases). Germline V gene data show CDR1 as SGDLS and CDR2 as YYNGEE. V was clipped by 0 bases and J by 0 bases, with 10 bases between them. CDR3 length: 16 residues. DNA for the CDR3: TGTGCCAGCAGCGTAGGCGGGGATAGCTCCTACAATGAGCAGTTCTTC. It encodes CASSVGGDSSYNEQFF. The complete variable domain, with remaining parts taken from reference TRBV9 and TRBJ2-1, reads DSGVTQTPKHLITATGQRVTLRCSPRSGDLSVYWYQQSLDQGLQFLIQYYNGEERAKGNILERFSAQQFPDLHSELNLSSLELGDSALYFCASSVGGDSSYNEQFFGPGTRLTVL.

This chain connects TRBV30 to TRBJ2-1; maybe TRBD1 (6 bases). Trimming removed 7 bases from V and 1 base from J, with 14 bases in between. CDR3 length: 14 amino acids. Germline CDR1 reads GTSNPN; CDR2 reads SVGIG (reference sequence). In nucleotides, the CDR3 is TGTGCCTTCACACCCAGGGGTTCCTACAATGAGCAGTTCTTC. Its protein is CAFTPRGSYNEQFF.

This clone was picked up one time. The V gene is TRBV11-2, the J gene TRBJ2-1; TRBD1 might be the D (6 bases). The CDR3 runs to 14 residues. CDR1 and CDR2 (germline): SGHAT, FQNNGV. Trimming pared 5 bases from V and 5 bases from J, leaving 13 bases between. The CDR3 DNA is TGTGCCAGCAGCGACCGGGACATCCACAATGAGCAGTTCTTC. Its translation is CASSDRDIHNEQFF. The variable domain in full, with the rest retrieved from reference TRBV11-2 and TRBJ2-1, is EAGVAQSPRYKIIEKRQSVAFWCNPISGHATLYWYQQILGQGPKLLIQFQNNGVVDDSQLPKDRFSAERLKGVDSTLKIQPAKLEDSAVYLCASSDRDIHNEQFFGPGTRLTVL.

V is TRBV5-6 and J is TRBJ2-3; tentatively, D is TRBD2 (5 bases). V was cut by 4 bases and J by 0 bases, with 15 bases left in between. This CDR3 has 16 amino acids. Germline-derived CDR1 and CDR2 are SGHDT and YYEEEE. The chain's CDR3 is CASSRAPTRSTDTQYF. The DNA of the CDR3 is TGTGCCAGCAGCCGAGCCCCAACTAGAAGCACAGATACGCAGTATTTT.

The V and J genes are TRBV27 and TRBJ1-5, with 7 bases identical to TRBD1. Unmatched junction bases numbered 6, after V lost 6 bases and J lost 7 bases. The CDR3 is 13 amino acids. In germline, CDR1 is MNHEY, CDR2 SMNVEV (reference sequence). The CDR3 sequence: CASSPGRGQPQHF. CDR3 sequence (DNA): TGTGCCAGCAGCCCCGGCAGGGGGCAGCCCCAGCATTTT.

The chain joins TRBV6-4 to TRBJ1-2; D is unclear. Per germline, CDR1 MRHNA and CDR2 SNTAGT. Deletions cut 0 bases from V and 2 bases from J, with 7 bases between. This CDR3 has 14 residues. In DNA, the CDR3 is TGTGCCAGCAGTGACTCTTACGGAAACTATGGCTACACCTTC. This sequence encodes CASSDSYGNYGYTF.

The chain links TRBV5-1 to TRBJ1-5; the D gene is possibly TRBD1 (5 bases). Trimming shortened V by 4 bases and J by 7 bases, and 15 bases separated the two germline ends. This CDR3 contains 14 residues. Germline V gene lookup returns CDR1 SGHRS and CDR2 YFSETQ. The CDR3 loop reads CASSPLQGEQPQHF. CDR3 bases: TGCGCCAGCAGCCCCTTGCAGGGAGAGCAGCCCCAGCATTTT.

The V gene is TRBV19, the J gene TRBJ2-1, with D possibly called TRBD1 or TRBD2 (6 bases each). Trimming took 5 bases from V and 7 from J, leaving 21 bases between them. Germline assignment: CDR1 LNHDA and CDR2 SQIVND (reference sequence). The CDR3 consists of 16 residues. The CDR3 loop reads CASSPPDGGAGNEQFF. In DNA, the CDR3 is TGTGCCAGTAGTCCCCCTGATGGGGGCGCGGGGAATGAGCAGTTCTTC.

The genes are TRBV6-5 and TRBJ1-2, with D uncertain. The CDR3 length is 12 residues. V was pared by 2 bases and J by 5 bases, with 6 bases between. Germline V gene sequence: CDR1 MNHEY, CDR2 SVGAGI. The CDR3 DNA follows: TGTGCCAGCAGTTACAGCCCATATGGCTACACCTTC. This encodes CASSYSPYGYTF.

This clone was picked up one time. The rearrangement links TRBV28 to TRBJ1-2; no firm D call. Germline CDR1 is MDHEN and CDR2 is SYDVKM. V dropped 4 bases and J dropped 8 bases, with 14 bases sitting between them. This CDR3 comprises 13 residues. CDR3 sequence: CASSYPAGGGYTF. The CDR3 nucleotides read TGTGCCAGCAGTTACCCGGCAGGAGGGGGCTACACCTTC.

This clone turned up a few times. The CDR3 reads CASSLRGAGGYTF. CDR3 sequence (DNA): TGTGCCAGCAGCCTCAGGGGGGCTGGGGGCTACACCTTC. The chain links TRBV28 to TRBJ1-2; TRBD1 agrees at 7 bases. The CDR3 runs to 13 residues. The germline gives CDR1 MDHEN, CDR2 SYDVKM. Germline trimming cut 6 bases from V and 8 bases from J; bases unmatched to any gene: 9.

This clone has more than one count but fewer than ten. The rearrangement uses TRBV5-1 and TRBJ1-5; D is undetermined. The CDR3 runs 13 residues. V gave up 0 bases and J gave up 3 bases, with 4 bases separating them. CDR1 SGHRS and CDR2 YFSETQ come from the germline V gene. The CDR3 protein is CASSLGPNQPQHF. The CDR3 DNA reads as TGCGCCAGCAGCTTGGGGCCCAATCAGCCCCAGCATTTT.

The chain links TRBV2 to TRBJ2-5; D is unclear. CDR3 size: 12 residues. Germline CDR1 is SNHLY and CDR2 is FYNNEI. Trimming pared 8 bases from V and 9 bases from J, leaving 16 bases between. For the CDR3, the DNA is TGTGCCAGCTGCTCCTATTACTCCCCCCAGTACTTC. It encodes CASCSYYSPQYF.

The chain has TRBV28 and TRBJ2-1; 8 bases align to TRBD2. Looked up from germline, CDR1 is MDHEN and CDR2 is SYDVKM. The CDR3 sequence is 16 residues long. V dropped 3 bases and J dropped 8; count of bases not matched to a gene: 12. CDR3 loop: CASSLGTSTFNDEQFF. CDR3 nucleotides: TGTGCCAGCAGTTTGGGGACTAGTACGTTTAACGATGAGCAGTTCTTC.

This chain connects TRBV14 to TRBJ2-1, with 7 bases identical to TRBD2. V lost 4 bases to trimming and J lost 9 bases; unmatched junction nucleotides: 15. The CDR3 contains 16 residues. The germline V gene has CDR1 SGHDN and CDR2 FVKESK. This chain's CDR3 is CASSPRTRGRIGEQFF. The CDR3 DNA reads TGTGCCAGCAGCCCCCGTACTCGCGGGAGAATCGGTGAGCAGTTCTTC.

V gene TRBV5-1 combines with J gene TRBJ2-3, with D possibly matching TRBD1 (6 bases). This CDR3 spans 15 amino acids. Germline V lookup: CDR1 SGHRS, CDR2 YFSETQ. With 3 bases removed from V and 4 bases from J, the gap between germline ends came to 15 bases. The CDR3 DNA follows: TGCGCCAGCAGCTGGTCCGGGACACGACCAGATACGCAGTATTTT. Encoded protein: CASSWSGTRPDTQYF.